Presented here are 5 T cell receptor beta chains from one specimen sequenced in a study of cytomegalovirus exposure and HLA in healthy donors. PCR amplification relied on 60 Vbeta primers (plus 13 Jbeta primers). TCRdb keeps only in-frame clones here, not all; method: immunoSEQ multiplex PCR. The sample yields roughly 190,000 clones, approximately 79% seen once. The material sequenced was PBMCs. Every receptor here comes from a man in his forties in good health and CMV-seropositive.

V and J are TRBV7-2 and TRBJ1-2, with 9 bases fitting TRBD1. Germline CDR1 reads SGHTA; CDR2 reads FQGNSA. After removal of 5 bases from V and 2 bases from J, the junction contained 3 bases not matched to a gene. The CDR3 totals 14 residues. In nucleotides, the CDR3 is TGTGCCAGCAGCGCCGGACAGGGGAACTATGGCTACACCTTC. Translation gives CASSAGQGNYGYTF.

The rearrangement uses TRBV10-3 and TRBJ2-5, with 10 bases aligning to TRBD2. This CDR3 spans 16 amino acids. Trimming removed 0 bases from V and 5 bases from J; junction bases left unmatched: 6. The germline V gene has CDR1 ENHRY and CDR2 SYGVKD. The CDR3 loop is CAISESLRTSGETQYF. CDR3 nucleotide sequence: TGTGCCATCAGTGAGTCATTAAGGACTAGCGGCGAGACCCAGTACTTC.

This sequence joins TRBV19 and TRBJ2-1; perhaps TRBD1 as D (6 bases). Germline CDR1 reads LNHDA; CDR2 reads SQIVND (reference sequence). The CDR3 is made up of 14 amino acids. V was pared by 4 bases and J by 6 bases, with 13 bases between. This CDR3 reads CASSNQDSSNEQFF. The CDR3 nucleotides are TGTGCCAGTAGTAACCAGGACAGCTCCAATGAGCAGTTCTTC.

This chain joins TRBV16 and TRBJ1-5, with D unclear. The V end was cut by 2 bases, the J end by 3 bases, with 11 bases between. CDR3 length: 15 amino acids. CDR1 and CDR2 (germline): KGHSY, FQNENV. The CDR3 DNA reads TGTGCCAGCAGCCAACCCGGGAGCGCCAATCAGCCCCAGCATTTT. Translation gives CASSQPGSANQPQHF.

The chain links TRBV28 to TRBJ1-1, with unresolved D. Per germline, CDR1 MDHEN and CDR2 SYDVKM. This CDR3 contains 14 residues. Between the trimmed V and J ends, which lost 6 bases and 0 bases, there was a span of 11 bases. Here the CDR3 DNA reads TGTGCCAGCAGGGCAGGAGGCCTGAACACTGAAGCTTTCTTT. Protein: CASRAGGLNTEAFF.